This TCR beta chain was found in a study of blood T cell repertoires in COVID-19. About the study: Samples representing acute and convalescent COVID-19 were sourced from the United States, Italy and Spain. Sample material is recorded as cDNA or gDNA derived from T cells, B-cell-depleted T cells, or PBMCs.

V shed 6 bases, J shed 1 base, and the junction held 3 bases outside the gene matches. The CDR3 covers 15 residues. Per the germline V gene, CDR1 is SGHTA and CDR2 is FQGNSA. How the authors handled the data: Amplification with reference gene primers provided the estimates of nucleated cell counts. Using immunoSEQ multiplex PCR, the repertoire was profiled, and TCRdb retains in-frame clones only, with some absent. That table furnishes V, J and clone size, whereas the DNA furnished D and trimming. The table lists about 54,000 clones, roughly 88% of them singletons. The V gene is TRBV7-2, the J gene TRBJ1-5; TRBD1 matches at 10 bases. The TCR was taken from a human donor in a cohort sampled during active COVID-19. The sample taken for sequencing was peripheral blood. As DNA, the CDR3 is TGTGCCAGCAGGCCGACAGGGGGCAGCAATCAGCCCCAGCATTTT. This encodes CASRPTGGSNQPQHF.